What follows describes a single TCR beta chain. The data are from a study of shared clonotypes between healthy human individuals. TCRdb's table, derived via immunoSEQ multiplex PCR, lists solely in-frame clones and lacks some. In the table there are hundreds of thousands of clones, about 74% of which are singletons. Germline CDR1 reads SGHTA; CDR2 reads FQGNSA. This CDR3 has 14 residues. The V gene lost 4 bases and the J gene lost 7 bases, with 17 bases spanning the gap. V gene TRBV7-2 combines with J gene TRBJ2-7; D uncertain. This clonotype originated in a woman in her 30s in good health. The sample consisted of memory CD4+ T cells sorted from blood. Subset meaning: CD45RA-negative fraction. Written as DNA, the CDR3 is TGTGCCAGCAGCTCCCAGTGGTCCTTAGGGGAGCAGTACTTC. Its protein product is CASSSQWSLGEQYF.